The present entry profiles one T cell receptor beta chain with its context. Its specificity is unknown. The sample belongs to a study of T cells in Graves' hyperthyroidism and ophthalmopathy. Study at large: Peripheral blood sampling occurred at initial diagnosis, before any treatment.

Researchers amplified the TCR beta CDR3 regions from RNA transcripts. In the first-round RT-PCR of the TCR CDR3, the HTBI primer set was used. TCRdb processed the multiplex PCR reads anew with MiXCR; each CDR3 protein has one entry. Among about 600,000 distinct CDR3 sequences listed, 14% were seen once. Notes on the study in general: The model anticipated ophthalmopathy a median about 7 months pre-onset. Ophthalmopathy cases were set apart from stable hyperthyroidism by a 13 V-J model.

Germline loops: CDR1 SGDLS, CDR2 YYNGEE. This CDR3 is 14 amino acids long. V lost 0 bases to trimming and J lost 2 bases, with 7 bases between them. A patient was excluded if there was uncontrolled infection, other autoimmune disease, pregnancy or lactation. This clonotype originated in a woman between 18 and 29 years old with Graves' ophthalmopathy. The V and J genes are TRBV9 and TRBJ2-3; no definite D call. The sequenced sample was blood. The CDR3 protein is CASSVGPFTDTQYF. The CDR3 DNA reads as TGTGCCAGCAGCGTAGGGCCTTTCACAGATACGCAGTATTTT.